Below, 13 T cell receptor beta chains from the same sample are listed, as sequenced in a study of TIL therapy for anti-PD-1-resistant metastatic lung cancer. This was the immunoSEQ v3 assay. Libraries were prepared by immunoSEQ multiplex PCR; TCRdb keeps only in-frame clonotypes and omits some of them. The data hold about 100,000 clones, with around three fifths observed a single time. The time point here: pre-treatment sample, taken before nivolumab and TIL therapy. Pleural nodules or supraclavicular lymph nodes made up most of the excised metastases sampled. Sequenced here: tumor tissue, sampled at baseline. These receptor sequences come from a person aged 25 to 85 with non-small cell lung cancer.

The CDR3 sequence: CASSRTDISNQPQHF. CDR3 nucleotide sequence: TGTGCCAGCAGTCGGACAGATATTAGCAATCAGCCCCAGCATTTT. The chain is built from TRBV28 and TRBJ1-5; D perhaps matches TRBD1 (6 bases). This CDR3 contains 15 residues. Trimming cost V 5 bases and J 0 bases, with 11 bases left between them. The germline gives CDR1 MDHEN, CDR2 SYDVKM.

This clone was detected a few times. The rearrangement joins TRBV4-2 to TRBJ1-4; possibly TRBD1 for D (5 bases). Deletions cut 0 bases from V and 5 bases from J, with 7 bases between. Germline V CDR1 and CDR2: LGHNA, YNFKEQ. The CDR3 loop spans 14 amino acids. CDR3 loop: CASSQERTNEKLFF. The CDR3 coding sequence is TGTGCCAGCAGCCAAGAGCGGACAAATGAAAAACTGTTTTTT.

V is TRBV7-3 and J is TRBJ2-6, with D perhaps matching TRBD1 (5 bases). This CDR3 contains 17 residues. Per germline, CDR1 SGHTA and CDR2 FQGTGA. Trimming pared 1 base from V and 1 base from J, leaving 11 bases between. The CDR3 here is CASSLRLTGSGANVLTF. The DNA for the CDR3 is TGTGCCAGCAGCTTAAGGTTAACAGGTTCTGGGGCCAACGTCCTGACTTTC.

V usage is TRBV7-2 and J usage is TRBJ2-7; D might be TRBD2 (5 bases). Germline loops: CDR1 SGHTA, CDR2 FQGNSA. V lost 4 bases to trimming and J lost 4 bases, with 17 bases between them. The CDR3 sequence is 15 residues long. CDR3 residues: CASSSESTRVYEQYF. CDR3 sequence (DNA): TGTGCCAGCAGCTCCGAATCCACGCGGGTTTACGAGCAGTACTTC.

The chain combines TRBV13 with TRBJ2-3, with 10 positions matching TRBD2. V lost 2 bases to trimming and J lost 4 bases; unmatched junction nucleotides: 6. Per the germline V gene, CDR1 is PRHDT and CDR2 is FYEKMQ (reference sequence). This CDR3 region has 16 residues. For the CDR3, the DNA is TGTGCCAGCAGCTTATCTAGCGGGAGAGTCCCAGATACGCAGTATTTT. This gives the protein CASSLSSGRVPDTQYF.

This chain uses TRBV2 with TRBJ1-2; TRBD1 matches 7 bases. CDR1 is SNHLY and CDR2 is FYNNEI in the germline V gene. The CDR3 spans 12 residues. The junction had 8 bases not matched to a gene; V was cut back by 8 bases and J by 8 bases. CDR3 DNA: TGTGCCAGCGGTCGACAGGGAGGCGGCTACACCTTC. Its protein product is CASGRQGGGYTF.

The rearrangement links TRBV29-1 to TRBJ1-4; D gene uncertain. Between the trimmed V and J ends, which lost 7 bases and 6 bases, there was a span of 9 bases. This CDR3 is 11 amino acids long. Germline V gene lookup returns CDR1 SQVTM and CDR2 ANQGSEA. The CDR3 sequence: CSGSQDEKLFF. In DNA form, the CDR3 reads TGCAGCGGCAGCCAGGATGAAAAACTGTTTTTT.

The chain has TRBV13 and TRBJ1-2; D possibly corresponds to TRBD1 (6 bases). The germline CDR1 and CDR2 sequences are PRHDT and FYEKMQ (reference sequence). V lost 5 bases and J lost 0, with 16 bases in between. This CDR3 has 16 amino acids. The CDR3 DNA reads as TGTGCCAGCAGCCCCCGGACAGCGGCCTCTAACTATGGCTACACCTTC. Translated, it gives CASSPRTAASNYGYTF.

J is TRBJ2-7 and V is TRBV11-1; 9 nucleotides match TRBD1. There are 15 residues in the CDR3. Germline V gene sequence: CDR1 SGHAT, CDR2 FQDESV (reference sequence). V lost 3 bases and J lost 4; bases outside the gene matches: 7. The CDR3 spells CASSFSGQGHYEQYF. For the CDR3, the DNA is TGTGCCAGCAGCTTCTCGGGACAGGGACATTACGAGCAGTACTTC.

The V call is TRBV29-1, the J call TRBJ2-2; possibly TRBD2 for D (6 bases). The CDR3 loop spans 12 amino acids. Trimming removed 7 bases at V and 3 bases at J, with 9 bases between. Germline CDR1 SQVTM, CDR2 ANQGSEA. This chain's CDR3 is CSAPGDTGELFF. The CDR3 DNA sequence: TGCAGCGCCCCGGGGGACACCGGGGAGCTGTTTTTT.

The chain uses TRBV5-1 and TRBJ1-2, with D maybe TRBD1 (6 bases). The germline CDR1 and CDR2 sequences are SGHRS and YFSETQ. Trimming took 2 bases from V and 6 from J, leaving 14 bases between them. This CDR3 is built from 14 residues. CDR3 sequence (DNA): TGCGCCAGCAGCTTACAGGGTTTGGAGGATGGCTACACCTTC. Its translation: CASSLQGLEDGYTF.

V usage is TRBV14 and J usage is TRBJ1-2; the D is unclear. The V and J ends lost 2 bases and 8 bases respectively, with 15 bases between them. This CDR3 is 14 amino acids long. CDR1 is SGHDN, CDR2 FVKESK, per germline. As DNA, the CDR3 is TGTGCCAGCAGCCAATCAGCTGTCCTCGGGGGCTACACCTTC. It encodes CASSQSAVLGGYTF. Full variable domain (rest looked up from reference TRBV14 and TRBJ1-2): EAGVTQFPSHSVIEKGQTVTLRCDPISGHDNLYWYRRVMGKEIKFLLHFVKESKQDESGMPNNRFLAERTGGTYSTLKVQPAELEDSGVYFCASSQSAVLGGYTFGSGTRLTVV.

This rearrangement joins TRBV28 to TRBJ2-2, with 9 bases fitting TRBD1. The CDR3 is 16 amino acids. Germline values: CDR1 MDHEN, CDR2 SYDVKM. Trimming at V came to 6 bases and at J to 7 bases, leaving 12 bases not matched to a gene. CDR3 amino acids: CASSPGTGSKIGELFF. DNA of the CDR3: TGTGCCAGCAGCCCCGGGACAGGGTCGAAGATCGGGGAGCTGTTTTTT.